The rows below give T cell receptor beta chains drawn from one sample of a study of shared clonotypes between healthy human individuals. Clones were sequenced by immunoSEQ multiplex PCR, and TCRdb holds only the in-frame ones, with some missing. Of 550,000 to 650,000 clones in the sample, approximately 96% are singletons; the top ten hold 0.11%. Source material: naive CD8+ T cells sorted from blood. Receptors originate from a woman aged 30 to 39 in good health. Both conserved end residues are part of each CDR3. The D gene is left open where the match is weak.

J: TRBJ2-7; V: TRBV28; D: TRBD2; CDR3: CASSAGLAPSYEQYF; DNA: TGTGCCAGCAGTGCCGGACTAGCGCCGTCCTACGAGCAGTACTTC
J: TRBJ2-1; V: TRBV10-2; D: TRBD2; CDR3: CASIEWLAGASSYNEQFF; DNA: TGCGCCAGCATCGAATGGCTAGCGGGAGCTAGCTCCTACAATGAGCAGTTCTTC
J: TRBJ1-2; V: TRBV19; D: .; CDR3: CASSIDRGGYTF; DNA: TGTGCCAGTAGTATAGACCGCGGTGGCTACACCTTC
J: TRBJ2-1; V: TRBV28; D: .; CDR3: CASSLRGHDNEQFF; DNA: TGTGCCAGCAGTCTAAGGGGACATGACAATGAGCAGTTCTTC
J: TRBJ1-1; V: TRBV27; D: TRBD1; CDR3: CASSWTGPATEAFF; DNA: TGTGCCAGCAGTTGGACAGGGCCGGCCACTGAAGCTTTCTTT
J: TRBJ2-7; V: TRBV27; D: .; CDR3: CASSLSSGGRYEQYF; DNA: TGTGCCAGCAGTTTATCTTCTGGGGGTAGGTACGAGCAGTACTTC
J: TRBJ1-1; V: TRBV27; D: .; CDR3: CASGPPSGRTEAFF; DNA: TGTGCCAGCGGACCCCCTTCAGGGAGGACTGAAGCTTTCTTT
J: TRBJ1-1; V: TRBV7-9; D: .; CDR3: CASSLVGGNTEAFF; DNA: TGTGCCAGCAGCTTAGTTGGGGGGAACACTGAAGCTTTCTTT
J: TRBJ1-5; V: TRBV30; D: TRBD1; CDR3: CAWGTVKNQPQHF; DNA: TGTGCCTGGGGGACAGTTAAGAATCAGCCCCAGCATTTT
J: TRBJ2-7; V: TRBV27; D: TRBD2; CDR3: CASSLSPSGPYEQYF; DNA: TGTGCCAGCAGTTTATCGCCTAGCGGCCCCTACGAGCAGTACTTC